A single sample gave rise to the 29 T cell receptor beta chains below, sequenced in a study of T cells in Graves' hyperthyroidism and ophthalmopathy. The TCR beta CDR3 regions underwent amplification using RNA transcripts as the source. Primed by the HTBI set, a first-round RT-PCR was run on the TCR CDR3. TCRdb re-called the multiplex PCR reads with MiXCR, one entry per CDR3 protein. Of fewer than 650,000 distinct CDR3 sequences listed, over 45% are singletons. The sequencing input was peripheral blood or thyroid tissue (not recorded which). The receptors shown here come from an adult woman with Graves' disease, either hyperthyroidism or ophthalmopathy (not recorded which).

The CDR3 nucleotides read TGTGCCAGCTCGACTAGCGGGAGTTCGGGGCAGGGGGACCAAGAGACCCAGTACTTC. Protein: CASSTSGSSGQGDQETQYF. The rearrangement uses TRBV25-1 and TRBJ2-5, with 12 bases aligning to TRBD2. This CDR3 region has 19 residues. V was pared by 8 bases and J by 0 bases, with 16 bases of the junction left unmatched. CDR1 is MGHDK and CDR2 is SYGVNS in the germline V gene.

The table lists this clonotype with many counts. The CDR3 DNA is TGTGCCAGCAGTACGGGGCAGGACAGGACACCCCTCCACTTT. It codes for CASSTGQDRTPLHF. The chain combines TRBV6-5 with TRBJ1-6, with 7 bases lining up with TRBD1. Germline values: CDR1 MNHEY, CDR2 SVGAGI. V shed 5 bases and J 11 bases; nucleotides not matched to a gene: 9. This CDR3 spans 14 amino acids.

This clonotype appeared many times. The J gene is TRBJ2-5, the V gene TRBV20-1, with TRBD1 matching 7 bases. V lost 2 bases, J lost 5 bases, and 17 bases stayed unmatched. Germline CDR1 reads DFQATT; CDR2 reads SNEGSKA (reference sequence). This CDR3 is 17 amino acids long. The CDR3 sequence: CSARPKRGLEGQETQYF. The CDR3 DNA follows: TGCAGTGCTAGACCCAAAAGGGGGCTTGAGGGTCAGGAGACCCAGTACTTC.

This clonotype has only a few counts. The DNA for the CDR3 is TGTGCCAGCAGTCAACGGGACAGGGTTGAAAAACTGTTTTTT. As protein: CASSQRDRVEKLFF. The chain is built from TRBV28 and TRBJ1-4; 9 bases align to TRBD1. CDR1 is MDHEN and CDR2 is SYDVKM in the germline V gene. With V trimmed by 5 bases and J by 7 bases, 5 bases remained unmatched. The CDR3 contains 14 residues. The complete variable domain, with remaining parts taken from reference TRBV28 and TRBJ1-4, reads DVKVTQSSRYLVKRTGEKVFLECVQDMDHENMFWYRQDPGLGLRLIYFSYDVKMKEKGDIPEGYSVSREKKERFSLILESASTNQTSMYLCASSQRDRVEKLFFGSGTQLSVL.

This clonotype was counted once. This chain uses TRBV20-1 with TRBJ1-2, with D possibly being TRBD1 (5 bases). The germline V gene has CDR1 DFQATT and CDR2 SNEGSKA (reference sequence). The germline V and J ends were trimmed by 2 bases and 7 bases, with 14 bases remaining between them. This CDR3 has 13 amino acids. The CDR3 nucleotides are TGCAGTGCTAGAACAGCAGGGAATCGTGGCTACACCTTC. Protein product: CSARTAGNRGYTF.

This clonotype was observed at least ten times. The chain links TRBV30 to TRBJ2-5, with D possibly matching TRBD1 (7 bases). The CDR3 totals 14 residues. The V gene lost 0 bases and the J gene lost 5 bases, with 13 bases spanning the gap. CDR1 and CDR2 (germline): GTSNPN, SVGIG (reference sequence). The CDR3 region is CAWSVFQGGETQYF. CDR3 coding DNA: TGTGCCTGGAGTGTATTCCAGGGGGGTGAGACCCAGTACTTC.

This clonotype was observed at least ten times. The V gene is TRBV4-3, the J gene TRBJ2-7, with 8 bases that match TRBD2. The V and J ends lost 1 base and 3 bases, in that order; junction bases with no gene match: 8. The CDR3 is 16 residues long. The germline gives CDR1 LGHNA, CDR2 YSLEER. CDR3 loop: CASSQANLAGVYEQYF. In DNA, the CDR3 is TGCGCCAGCAGCCAAGCGAACCTAGCGGGCGTCTACGAGCAGTACTTC.

This clonotype was seen a few times. V usage is TRBV20-1 and J usage is TRBJ2-3, with D possibly matching TRBD1 (7 bases). CDR1 and CDR2 (germline): DFQATT, SNEGSKA (reference sequence). V gave up 4 bases and J gave up 4 bases, with 15 bases separating them. This CDR3 region has 14 residues. CDR3 DNA sequence: TGCAGTGCTACAGAACAGGGGAGGCCAGATACGCAGTATTTT. Its translation is CSATEQGRPDTQYF.

The V gene is TRBV25-1, the J gene TRBJ2-5, with TRBD1 matching 8 bases. The V gene end was trimmed by 8 bases and the J gene end by 4 bases; junction bases not matched to a gene: 3. CDR3 length: 12 residues. Per germline, CDR1 MGHDK and CDR2 SYGVNS. Here the CDR3 DNA reads TGTGCCAGCGACAGGGGAGGAGAGACCCAGTACTTC. Translation: CASDRGGETQYF. The full variable domain, its missing parts supplied by reference TRBV25-1 and TRBJ2-5, is EADIYQTPRYLVIGTGKKITLECSQTMGHDKMYWYQQDPGMELHLIHYSYGVNSTEKGDLSSESTVSRIRTEHFPLTLESARPSHTSQYLCASDRGGETQYFGPGTRLLVL.

This sequence joins TRBV10-2 and TRBJ2-3; the D gene is possibly TRBD1 (5 bases). This CDR3 contains 15 residues. With 5 bases removed from V and 2 bases from J, the gap between germline ends came to 14 bases. CDR1 and CDR2 from the germline V gene are WSHSY and SAAADI. This chain's CDR3 is CASSRGDSFTDTQYF. For the CDR3, the DNA is TGCGCCAGCAGTAGGGGCGACTCTTTCACAGATACGCAGTATTTT.

The rearrangement links TRBV5-5 to TRBJ2-7; D could derive from TRBD1 or TRBD2 (5 bases each). The germline CDR1 and CDR2 sequences are SGHKS and YYEKEE (reference sequence). The CDR3 spans 15 residues. Trimming left V 4 bases short and J 2 bases short, with 16 bases between. The CDR3 region is CASSITGTDTYEQYF. The CDR3 region has the DNA TGTGCCAGCAGCATTACCGGGACGGACACCTACGAGCAGTACTTC.

Details on this clonotype: The CDR3 does not close with the conserved phenylalanine or tryptophan, likely indicating a read error. The V and J genes are TRBV7-9 and TRBJ1-1; D perhaps matches TRBD1 (6 bases). Trimming shortened V by 5 bases and J by 5 bases, and 12 bases separated the two germline ends. CDR1 SEHNR and CDR2 FQNEAQ come from the germline V gene (reference sequence). This CDR3 region has 13 residues. The CDR3 is CASSTTGRTEAFV. The DNA of the CDR3 is TGTGCCAGCAGCACTACAGGGCGGACTGAAGCTTTCGTT.

This clonotype was observed a handful of times. In DNA form, the CDR3 reads TGTGCCAGCAGCCAAGGGGGCAGAAACACCGGGGAGCTGTTTTTT. Its protein product is CASSQGGRNTGELFF. This chain uses TRBV14 with TRBJ2-2; D may be TRBD1 (5 bases). V dropped 1 base and J dropped 2 bases, with 8 bases sitting between them. The CDR3 has 15 residues. Germline V gene lookup returns CDR1 SGHDN and CDR2 FVKESK.

This clonotype was observed at least ten times. The chain carries TRBV9 and TRBJ1-1; D is ambiguous. The germline CDR1 and CDR2 sequences are SGDLS and YYNGEE. V shed 0 bases and J shed 6 bases, with 15 bases lying between them. The CDR3 extends over 15 amino acids. The chain's CDR3 is CASSVALNGVAEAFF. CDR3 sequence (DNA): TGTGCCAGCAGCGTAGCCCTAAACGGGGTGGCTGAAGCTTTCTTT.

This clonotype was seen only a few times. The DNA for the CDR3 is TGCAGTGCTGCGAGACTCCTATCGGGACTCACCTCCTTTAATAGCAATCAGCCCCAGCATTTT. Its translation is CSAARLLSGLTSFNSNQPQHF. The chain recombines TRBV20-1 with TRBJ1-5; perhaps TRBD1 as D (5 bases). The CDR3 contains 21 residues. Trimming shortened V by 5 bases and J by 0 bases, and 32 bases separated the two germline ends. In germline, CDR1 is DFQATT, CDR2 SNEGSKA (reference sequence).

This clonotype was counted at least ten times. The chain uses TRBV29-1 and TRBJ2-2, with TRBD2 matching 7 bases. The CDR3 length is 13 residues. The germline V gene has CDR1 SQVTM and CDR2 ANQGSEA. The CDR3 protein is CTGGPTNTGELFF. The CDR3 region has the DNA TGCACGGGAGGCCCTACGAACACCGGGGAGCTGTTTTTT.

This clonotype was seen just once. This may be a read error, as it is one base from a much larger clone. The rearrangement links TRBV19 to TRBJ1-1; no clear D. Germline V gene sequence: CDR1 LNHDA, CDR2 SQIVND (reference sequence). The CDR3 extends over 14 amino acids. This CDR3 is CASSTETLRAEAFF. The CDR3 DNA sequence: TGTGCCAGCAGTACCGAGACCCTTCGGGCTGAAGCTTTCTTT.

V gene TRBV29-1 combines with J gene TRBJ1-1; 9 bases align to TRBD1. CDR1 is SQVTM and CDR2 is ANQGSEA in the germline V gene. Unmatched junction bases numbered 19, after V lost 8 bases and J lost 3 bases. The CDR3 sequence is 17 residues long. The CDR3 DNA follows: TGCAGCTCCCTAGGGGGGACAGGGTTCGGGGTGGACACTGAAGCTTTCTTT. Amino acid sequence: CSSLGGTGFGVDTEAFF.

The chain links TRBV7-2 to TRBJ1-3; possible D gene TRBD1, 5 bases. CDR1 and CDR2 from the germline V gene are SGHTA and FQGNSA. V dropped 4 bases and J dropped 11 bases, with 12 bases sitting between them. This CDR3 contains 12 residues. This chain's CDR3 is CASSSSGYAIYF. The CDR3, as DNA: TGTGCCAGCAGCTCCTCAGGGTACGCCATATATTTT.

The V gene is TRBV2, the J gene TRBJ1-5; 8 bases fit TRBD1. The CDR3 runs to 14 residues. Losses at the gene ends were 7 bases for V and 5 bases for J; bases not matched to a gene: 7. In germline, CDR1 is SNHLY, CDR2 FYNNEI. Here the CDR3 DNA reads TGTGCCAGCAACCCCACAGGGGGGGATCAGCCCCAGCATTTT. Its protein product is CASNPTGGDQPQHF. The variable domain in full, completed from reference TRBV2 and TRBJ1-5, reads EPEVTQTPSHQVTQMGQEVILRCVPISNHLYFYWYRQILGQKVEFLVSFYNNEISEKSEIFDDQFSVERPDGSNFTLKIRSTKLEDSAMYFCASNPTGGDQPQHFGDGTRLSIL.

The rearrangement joins TRBV5-4 to TRBJ1-2, with D perhaps TRBD1 (6 bases). The ends were cut back, 0 bases at V and 4 bases at J, with 16 bases in the middle. The CDR3 has 16 residues. Germline V lookup: CDR1 SGHNT, CDR2 YYREEE (reference sequence). The CDR3 loop is CASSLVLAGHRYGYTF. The CDR3 DNA is TGTGCCAGCAGCTTGGTACTAGCGGGACATCGCTATGGCTACACCTTC.

This clonotype was recorded at least ten times. The chain couples TRBV7-8 to TRBJ1-4; D is perhaps TRBD1 (6 bases). The CDR3 has 16 amino acids. Germline-derived CDR1 and CDR2 are SGHVS and FQNEAQ. V was pared by 0 bases and J by 6 bases, with 14 bases between. As DNA, the CDR3 is TGTGCCAGCAGCTTAGCGCGGTTCCCAGGGGATGAAAAACTGTTTTTT. Translated: CASSLARFPGDEKLFF.

The chain has TRBV20-1 and TRBJ1-5, with D tentatively TRBD1 (6 bases). The V gene's germline CDR1 is DFQATT and CDR2 SNEGSKA (reference sequence). V shed 3 bases and J shed 7 bases, with 13 bases lying between them. CDR3 length: 13 residues. CDR3 nucleotide sequence: TGCAGTGCTAGGTCACAGGGTTCGCAGCCCCAGCATTTT. This sequence encodes CSARSQGSQPQHF.

This clonotype was detected only a few times. A clone one base away is much larger, so this may be a read error. The chain combines TRBV20-1 with TRBJ1-1, with 7 bases identical to TRBD1. This CDR3 is 13 amino acids long. Germline trimming cut 6 bases from V and 5 bases from J; bases unmatched to any gene: 9. Germline V gene data show CDR1 as DFQATT and CDR2 as SNEGSKA (reference sequence). The CDR3 here is CSAKIGGQTEAFF. In DNA, the CDR3 is TGCAGTGCAAAAATAGGGGGCCAAACTGAAGCTTTCTTT.

This sequence joins TRBV2 and TRBJ2-5; D unresolved. The CDR3 length is 13 residues. CDR1 is SNHLY, CDR2 FYNNEI, per germline. Between the trimmed V and J ends, which lost 5 bases and 5 bases, there was a span of 12 bases. CDR3 amino acids: CASSPDNGETQYF. In nucleotides, the CDR3 is TGTGCCAGCAGTCCCGACAATGGGGAGACCCAGTACTTC. Together with reference TRBV2 and TRBJ2-5, the CDR3 gives the full variable domain: EPEVTQTPSHQVTQMGQEVILRCVPISNHLYFYWYRQILGQKVEFLVSFYNNEISEKSEIFDDQFSVERPDGSNFTLKIRSTKLEDSAMYFCASSPDNGETQYFGPGTRLLVL.

This clonotype showed up many times. This chain joins TRBV19 and TRBJ2-2; a possible D gene is TRBD1 (6 bases). V lost 10 bases and J lost 5, with 14 bases in between. This CDR3 is 13 amino acids long. Germline V gives CDR1 LNHDA, CDR2 SQIVND (reference sequence). The CDR3 bases are TGTGCCACACAGGGCTGGCGAACCGGGGAGCTGTTTTTT. Its translation is CATQGWRTGELFF.

In this sample, this clonotype turned up many times. V is TRBV13 and J is TRBJ1-1; D is perhaps TRBD1 (6 bases). Looked up from germline, CDR1 is PRHDT and CDR2 is FYEKMQ (reference sequence). The CDR3 sequence is 11 residues long. Trimming took 6 bases from V and 11 from J, leaving 13 bases between them. This chain's CDR3 is CASSFTGSAFF. The CDR3 DNA reads as TGTGCCAGCAGTTTTACAGGGTCGGCTTTCTTT.

The chain is built from TRBV20-1 and TRBJ2-7; D is possibly TRBD2 (6 bases). V lost 5 bases and J 7 bases, leaving 18 bases between the germline ends. The CDR3 loop spans 13 amino acids. Germline V CDR1 and CDR2: DFQATT, SNEGSKA (reference sequence). CDR3 coding DNA: TGCAGTGCTGAAGCCCGCGGGATGGGGGAGCAGTACTTC. Residues: CSAEARGMGEQYF.

The chain combines TRBV11-2 with TRBJ1-1, with D hard to call. V was shortened by 3 bases and J by 7 bases, with 9 bases between the two germline ends. CDR3 length: 12 amino acids. Germline V gene sequence: CDR1 SGHAT, CDR2 FQNNGV. This CDR3 is CASSFGFGEAFF. CDR3 nucleotide sequence: TGTGCCAGCAGCTTCGGGTTCGGTGAAGCTTTCTTT.